The clone carrying this T cell receptor beta chain was counted between two and nine times. What it recognizes is unknown. The sample is drawn from a study of blood T cells in healthy people across ages. Findings and limits, study-wide: The donors' CMV status was not determined, possibly confounding changes in expanded clonotypes.

Then a second PCR, running about 6 to 12 cycles, was carried out with a sample-barcoded 5' primer and a J-beta primer mix. TCRdb reprocessed the 5' RACE reads with MiXCR, giving one entry per CDR3 protein. This sample yields some 1.5 million distinct CDR3 sequences, of which roughly 27% are seen a single time; around 7.7% belongs to the top ten. Per germline, CDR1 SGHTA and CDR2 FQGNSA. The CDR3 totals 18 residues. With 1 base clipped from V and 1 base from J, the junction kept 8 bases outside the gene matches. Sequenced sample: blood. The V call is TRBV7-2, the J call TRBJ2-3; 10 bases are a match to TRBD2. This TCR derives from a woman in her 30s in good health. CDR3 amino acids: CASSLELAGLSGTDTQYF. In DNA form, the CDR3 reads TGTGCCAGCAGCTTAGAACTAGCGGGACTGTCTGGCACAGATACGCAGTATTTT.